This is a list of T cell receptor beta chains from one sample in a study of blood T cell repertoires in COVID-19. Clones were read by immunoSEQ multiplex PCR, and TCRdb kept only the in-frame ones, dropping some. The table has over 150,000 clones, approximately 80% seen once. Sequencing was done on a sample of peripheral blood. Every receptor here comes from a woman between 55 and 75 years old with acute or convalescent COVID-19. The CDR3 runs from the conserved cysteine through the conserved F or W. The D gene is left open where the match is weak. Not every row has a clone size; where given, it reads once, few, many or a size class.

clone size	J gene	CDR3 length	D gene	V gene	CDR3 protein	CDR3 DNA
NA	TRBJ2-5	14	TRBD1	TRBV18	CASSPDRVIETQYF	TGTGCCAGCTCACCAGACAGGGTAATAGAGACCCAGTACTTC
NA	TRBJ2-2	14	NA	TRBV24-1	CATSDDPRTGELFF	TGTGCCACCAGTGACGACCCGAGGACCGGGGAGCTGTTTTTT
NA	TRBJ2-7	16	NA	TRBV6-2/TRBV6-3	CASSYERRSALYEQYF	TGTGCCAGCAGTTACGAGCGAAGGTCGGCTCTCTACGAGCAGTACTTC
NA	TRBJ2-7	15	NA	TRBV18	CASSPDWKSSYEQYF	TGTGCCAGCTCCCCCGACTGGAAAAGCTCCTACGAGCAGTACTTC
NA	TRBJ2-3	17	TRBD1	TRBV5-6	CASRKRTDRGNTDTQYF	TGTGCCAGCAGAAAAAGAACCGACAGGGGGAACACAGATACGCAGTATTTT
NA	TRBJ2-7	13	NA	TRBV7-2	CASSLVGAYEQYF	TGTGCCAGCAGCTTAGTAGGGGCCTACGAGCAGTACTTC
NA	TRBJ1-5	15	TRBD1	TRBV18	CASSPQTGGNQPQHF	TGTGCCAGCTCACCACAGACAGGGGGCAATCAGCCCCAGCATTTT
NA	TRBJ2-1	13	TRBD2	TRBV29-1	CSVETSGYNEQFF	TGCAGCGTTGAAACTAGCGGCTACAATGAGCAGTTCTTC
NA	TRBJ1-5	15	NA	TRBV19	CASRQIRVPGQPQHF	TGTGCCAGTAGACAAATACGGGTTCCTGGTCAGCCCCAGCATTTT
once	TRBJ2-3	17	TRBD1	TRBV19	CASSTRYRGRSADTQYF	TGTGCCAGTAGTACCCGCTACAGGGGGCGAAGCGCAGATACGCAGTATTTT
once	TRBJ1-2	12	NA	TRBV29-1	CSVDTANYGYTF	TGCAGCGTTGACACCGCGAACTATGGCTACACCTTC
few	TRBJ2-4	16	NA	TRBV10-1	CASRLTGMVAKNIQYF	TGCGCCAGCAGACTCACAGGGATGGTAGCCAAAAACATTCAGTACTTC
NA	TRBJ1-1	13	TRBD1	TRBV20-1	CSANDRVVTEAFF	TGCAGTGCTAATGACAGGGTTGTTACTGAAGCTTTCTTT
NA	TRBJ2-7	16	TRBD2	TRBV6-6	CASSYAGTRGTYEQYF	TGTGCCAGCAGTTACGCCGGGACTAGGGGGACCTACGAGCAGTACTTC
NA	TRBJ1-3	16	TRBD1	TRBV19	CASKTGTGDSGNTIYF	TGTGCCAGTAAAACCGGGACAGGGGACTCTGGAAACACCATATATTTT
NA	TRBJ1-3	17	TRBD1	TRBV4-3	CASSQEASGTVRNTIYF	TGCGCCAGCAGCCAAGAAGCCTCCGGGACAGTAAGAAACACCATATATTTT
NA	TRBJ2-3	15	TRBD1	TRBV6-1	CASSEAQGAADTQYF	TGTGCCAGCAGTGAGGCCCAGGGGGCGGCAGATACGCAGTATTTT
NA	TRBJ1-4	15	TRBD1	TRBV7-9	CASSLGTGGGEKLFF	TGTGCCAGCAGCCTCGGGACAGGGGGAGGAGAAAAACTGTTTTTT
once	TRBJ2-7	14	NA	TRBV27	CASSWRQGNYEQYF	TGTGCCAGCAGTTGGCGGCAGGGGAACTACGAGCAGTACTTC
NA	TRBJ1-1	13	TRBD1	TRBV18	CASLPRGDTEAFF	TGTGCCAGCCTACCCAGGGGGGACACTGAAGCTTTCTTT
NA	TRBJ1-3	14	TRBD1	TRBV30	CAWRYRGSGNTIYF	TGTGCCTGGAGGTACAGGGGCTCTGGAAACACCATATATTTT
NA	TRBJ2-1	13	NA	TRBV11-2	CASSLPGLREQFF	TGTGCCAGCAGCCTGCCCGGGTTGCGGGAGCAGTTCTTC